Each of the 26 T cell receptor beta chains below was sequenced from the same sample in a study of blood T cell repertoires in COVID-19. Generated by immunoSEQ multiplex PCR, the TCRdb table keeps only in-frame clones and is missing some. This sample yields fewer than 80,000 clones, of which approximately 92% are seen a single time; 5.5% to 6.5% belongs to the top ten. Sequencing input: peripheral blood. These receptors all stem from a human donor in a cohort sampled during active COVID-19.

The gene calls are TRBV7-9 and TRBJ2-3; D is ambiguous. Trimming removed 5 bases from V and 1 base from J, with 16 bases in between. The CDR3 is 16 amino acids. Germline lookup yields CDR1 SEHNR and CDR2 FQNEAQ (reference sequence). The CDR3 region is CASSTRLHSGTDTQYF. CDR3 sequence (DNA): TGTGCCAGCAGCACCCGTCTCCACTCGGGCACAGATACGCAGTATTTT. Variable domain in full (rest from reference TRBV7-9 and TRBJ2-3): DTGVSQNPRHKITKRGQNVTFRCDPISEHNRLYWYRQTLGQGPEFLTYFQNEAQLEKSRLLSDRFSAERPKGSFSTLEIQRTEQGDSAMYLCASSTRLHSGTDTQYFGPGTRLTVL.

The gene calls are TRBV6-6 and TRBJ1-3; unclear D gene. The germline gives CDR1 MNHNY, CDR2 SVGAGI (reference sequence). This CDR3 spans 12 amino acids. V lost 6 bases and J lost 8, with 11 bases in between. CDR3 amino acids: CASRIDWDTIYF. CDR3 nucleotides: TGTGCCAGCAGGATTGACTGGGACACCATATATTTT.

CDR3 protein: CASSDREGPQRRTEQYF. CDR3 bases: TGTGCCAGCAGTGACCGGGAGGGACCCCAGCGGAGAACGGAGCAGTACTTC. V is TRBV6-1 and J is TRBJ2-7, with 8 bases lining up with TRBD2. Germline V gene sequence: CDR1 MNHNS, CDR2 SASEGT. The CDR3 spans 17 residues. V lost 3 bases to trimming and J lost 7 bases; unmatched junction nucleotides: 17.

This clone came up once. The chain combines TRBV5-1 with TRBJ1-1, with D hard to call. V was pared by 0 bases and J by 4 bases, with 19 bases between. The CDR3 runs to 17 residues. Germline V gene lookup returns CDR1 SGHRS and CDR2 YFSETQ. CDR3 DNA sequence: TGCGCCAGCAGCTTGGCCCTTCAGCGGGGAAGGAGCACTGAAGCTTTCTTT. The encoded protein is CASSLALQRGRSTEAFF. Full variable domain (outside the CDR3, taken from reference TRBV5-1 and TRBJ1-1): KAGVTQTPRYLIKTRGQQVTLSCSPISGHRSVSWYQQTPGQGLQFLFEYFSETQRNKGNFPGRFSGRQFSNSRSEMNVSTLELGDSALYLCASSLALQRGRSTEAFFGQGTRLTVV.

The chain uses TRBV5-6 and TRBJ2-5; D is ambiguous. CDR3 length equals 12 residues. V lost 4 bases and J 5 bases, leaving 9 bases between the germline ends. Germline values: CDR1 SGHDT, CDR2 YYEEEE. The CDR3 nucleotides are TGTGCCAGCAGCCTCCCTAGGGAGACCCAGTACTTC. Its translation is CASSLPRETQYF.

This clone was detected only once. The CDR3 DNA sequence: TGTGCCAGCAGCTTAGCCAGGGTAGGATTGGACACTGAAGCTTTCTTT. It yields the protein CASSLARVGLDTEAFF. The V call is TRBV11-2, the J call TRBJ1-1; a weak D match, TRBD1 (5 bases). Germline CDR1 reads SGHAT; CDR2 reads FQNNGV. This CDR3 has 16 amino acids. V lost 1 base and J lost 3, with 15 bases in between.

V usage is TRBV4-3 and J usage is TRBJ1-6; 8 nucleotides line up with TRBD1. With V trimmed by 3 bases and J by 10 bases, 8 bases remained unmatched. Per germline, CDR1 LGHNA and CDR2 YSLEER. The CDR3 totals 15 residues. This chain's CDR3 is CASSHGQGGESPLHF. The CDR3 coding sequence is TGCGCCAGCAGCCACGGACAGGGAGGAGAATCACCCCTCCACTTT.

The chain has TRBV11-3 and TRBJ2-7; D possibly corresponds to TRBD1 (5 bases). This CDR3 has 14 amino acids. From germline, CDR1 is SGHNT and CDR2 YENEEA. V was shortened by 3 bases and J by 1 base, with 10 bases between the two germline ends. CDR3 amino acids: CASSLSTGSYEQYF. CDR3 nucleotide sequence: TGTGCCAGCAGCTTGTCAACAGGTTCCTACGAGCAGTACTTC.

The rearrangement uses TRBV5-6 and TRBJ2-1, with D hard to call. Trimming stripped 0 bases from V and 5 bases from J, with 6 bases between. The germline gives CDR1 SGHDT, CDR2 YYEEEE. The CDR3 spans 13 residues. CDR3 sequence reads: CASSLDEHNEQFF. The DNA for the CDR3 is TGTGCCAGCAGCTTGGATGAGCACAATGAGCAGTTCTTC.

The chain combines TRBV5-1 with TRBJ1-1; the D gene is possibly TRBD1 (6 bases). V was cut by 3 bases and J by 7 bases, with 13 bases left in between. This CDR3 spans 13 amino acids. Germline lookup yields CDR1 SGHRS and CDR2 YFSETQ. The CDR3 loop reads CASSSTGTLEAFF. CDR3 DNA sequence: TGCGCCAGCAGCTCCACAGGGACCCTTGAAGCTTTCTTT.

The V call is TRBV19, the J call TRBJ2-7, with 9 positions matching TRBD2. The CDR3 contains 14 residues. The V gene end was trimmed by 4 bases and the J gene end by 4 bases; junction bases not matched to a gene: 5. Germline lookup yields CDR1 LNHDA and CDR2 SQIVND (reference sequence). This chain's CDR3 is CASSSSGSLYEQYF. The CDR3 DNA is TGTGCCAGTAGTAGTAGCGGGAGTTTGTACGAGCAGTACTTC.

The J gene is TRBJ2-5, the V gene TRBV7-9; D gene unclear. Trimming pared 5 bases from V and 1 base from J, leaving 11 bases between. Germline V lookup: CDR1 SEHNR, CDR2 FQNEAQ (reference sequence). The CDR3 is 14 residues long. The CDR3 sequence: CASSPQWPQETQYF. CDR3 DNA sequence: TGTGCCAGCAGCCCCCAATGGCCCCAAGAGACCCAGTACTTC.

V usage is TRBV30 and J usage is TRBJ2-1; possible D gene TRBD2, 7 bases. This CDR3 is 14 amino acids long. V was cut by 4 bases and J by 6 bases, with 16 bases left in between. The germline gives CDR1 GTSNPN, CDR2 SVGIG (reference sequence). CDR3 sequence (DNA): TGTGCCTGGACCGTAGGGGGGGGCCCCAATGAGCAGTTCTTC. Translating it yields CAWTVGGGPNEQFF.

V is TRBV11-3 and J is TRBJ1-2; the D is unclear. Germline assignment: CDR1 SGHNT and CDR2 YENEEA. This CDR3 has 17 residues. V was clipped by 5 bases and J by 4 bases, with 23 bases between them. The CDR3 loop is CASSQPLREGSLYGYTF. For the CDR3, the DNA is TGTGCCAGCAGCCAGCCGTTACGAGAGGGATCACTCTATGGCTACACCTTC. Filled out from reference TRBV11-3 and TRBJ1-2, the complete variable domain reads EAGVVQSPRYKIIEKKQPVAFWCNPISGHNTLYWYLQNLGQGPELLIRYENEEAVDDSQLPKDRFSAERLKGVDSTLKIQPAELGDSAVYLCASSQPLREGSLYGYTFGSGTRLTVV.

The chain couples TRBV5-4 to TRBJ2-7, with 10 bases that match TRBD2. The germline gives CDR1 SGHNT, CDR2 YYREEE (reference sequence). This CDR3 has 14 residues. Losses at the gene ends were 0 bases for V and 9 bases for J; bases not matched to a gene: 6. The CDR3 loop is CASSLEASGSVQYF. For the CDR3, the DNA is TGTGCCAGCAGCTTGGAGGCTAGCGGGAGCGTGCAGTACTTC.

The V gene is TRBV7-8, the J gene TRBJ1-5; 7 nucleotides align to TRBD1. The CDR3 is made up of 21 amino acids. CDR1 and CDR2 from the germline V gene are SGHVS and FQNEAQ. J lost 0 bases, V lost 4 bases, and 21 bases had no gene match. CDR3 nucleotide sequence: TGTGCCAGCAGCTCCTTCTTGGGAACAGGGGCCTCGGCCTATAGCAATCAGCCCCAGCATTTT. Amino acids: CASSSFLGTGASAYSNQPQHF.

V is TRBV27 and J is TRBJ2-7; TRBD1 agrees at 7 bases. This CDR3 region has 15 residues. Germline V gene sequence: CDR1 MNHEY, CDR2 SMNVEV (reference sequence). V was clipped by 8 bases and J by 1 base; unmatched bases: 11. The CDR3 reads CASRSSWTGSYEQYF. In DNA, the CDR3 is TGTGCCAGCCGAAGCTCTTGGACAGGTTCCTACGAGCAGTACTTC.

This sequence joins TRBV7-6 and TRBJ2-3; 9 bases agree with TRBD2. The germline gives CDR1 SGHVS, CDR2 FNYEAQ. V lost 3 bases, J lost 3 bases, and 7 bases stayed unmatched. CDR3 length: 16 residues. CDR3 DNA: TGTGCCAGCAGCTTGGGGGGGCTAGCGGGGACAGATACGCAGTATTTT. Amino acid sequence: CASSLGGLAGTDTQYF. Variable domain in full (rest from reference TRBV7-6 and TRBJ2-3): GAGVSQSPRYKVTKRGQDVALRCDPISGHVSLYWYRQALGQGPEFLTYFNYEAQQDKSGLPNDRFSAERPEGSISTLTIQRTEQRDSAMYRCASSLGGLAGTDTQYFGPGTRLTVL.

This rearrangement joins TRBV24-1 to TRBJ2-2, with D possibly matching TRBD1 (5 bases). The V gene's germline CDR1 is KGHDR and CDR2 SFDVKD. V was cut by 8 bases and J by 3 bases, with 12 bases left in between. The CDR3 has 14 residues. CDR3 sequence: CATMVQGDTGELFF. CDR3 bases: TGTGCCACCATGGTTCAGGGCGACACCGGGGAGCTGTTTTTT.

The sample holds one count of this clone. The J gene is TRBJ2-2, the V gene TRBV18; D possibly corresponds to TRBD1 (6 bases). Germline CDR1 and CDR2: KGHSH and LQKENI. Trimming pared 4 bases from V and 5 bases from J, leaving 8 bases between. The CDR3 runs to 13 residues. CDR3 in DNA: TGTGCCAGCTCACAAGGGGGTACCGGGGAGCTGTTTTTT. Translation gives CASSQGGTGELFF.

This sequence joins TRBV5-1 and TRBJ1-1; D unclear. The CDR3 contains 15 residues. The V gene lost 0 bases and the J gene lost 2 bases, with 11 bases spanning the gap. Germline V gene data show CDR1 as SGHRS and CDR2 as YFSETQ. The CDR3 DNA reads as TGCGCCAGCAGCTTGGCGGATAGCTTAAACACTGAAGCTTTCTTT. Amino acids: CASSLADSLNTEAFF.

The chain links TRBV12-5 to TRBJ2-3, with 10 bases identical to TRBD2. J was trimmed by 12 bases and V by 2 bases; bases with no gene match: 11. Looked up from germline, CDR1 is LGHNT and CDR2 is FRNRAP. The CDR3 has 15 amino acids. The CDR3: CASGLTGLADLIQYF. Written as DNA, the CDR3 is TGTGCTAGTGGTTTGACAGGACTAGCGGATCTTATTCAGTATTTT.

V and J are TRBV7-2 and TRBJ2-1; D possibly corresponds to TRBD1 (5 bases). V lost 5 bases, J lost 8 bases, and 16 bases lay in between. CDR1 is SGHTA, CDR2 FQGNSA, per germline. CDR3 size: 14 residues. In DNA, the CDR3 is TGTGCCAGCAGCCGTGTTTGGGGCCGGGATGAGCAGTTCTTC. It yields the protein CASSRVWGRDEQFF.

J is TRBJ1-5 and V is TRBV2, with D unclear. The CDR3 sequence is 13 residues long. Germline V gene lookup returns CDR1 SNHLY and CDR2 FYNNEI. The V end was cut by 7 bases, the J end by 4 bases, with 11 bases between. This chain's CDR3 is CASTRTGNQPQHF. In nucleotides, the CDR3 is TGTGCCAGCACCCGGACGGGGAATCAGCCCCAGCATTTT.

This clone was counted once. The chain carries TRBV19 and TRBJ1-5, with D tentatively TRBD1 (6 bases). Germline V lookup: CDR1 LNHDA, CDR2 SQIVND (reference sequence). CDR3 length equals 15 residues. The V and J ends lost 6 bases and 1 base respectively, with 13 bases between them. The CDR3 DNA follows: TGTGCCAGTAGGGAAGGGGGGGGGAGCAATCAGCCCCAGCATTTT. Its translation: CASREGGGSNQPQHF.

The chain carries TRBV27 and TRBJ1-5; D is unresolved. The CDR3 totals 15 residues. V lost 2 bases to trimming and J lost 1 base, with 9 bases between them. From germline, CDR1 is MNHEY and CDR2 SMNVEV (reference sequence). CDR3: CASSLRGPSNQPQHF. For the CDR3, the DNA is TGTGCCAGCAGTTTAAGAGGGCCCAGCAATCAGCCCCAGCATTTT.